These 22 T cell receptor beta chains were sequenced from one sample in a study of T cells after yellow fever vaccination. TCRdb ran MiXCR on the 5' RACE reads and lists one entry per CDR3 protein. Of 150,000 to 200,000 distinct CDR3 sequences in the sample, approximately 10% were seen once. Sequencing used CD8+ T cells sorted from PBMCs, obtained 15 days after the yellow fever booster vaccination. All receptors derive from a man aged 18 to 29 who received the YFV17D yellow fever vaccine.

This clonotype has just a few counts. The J gene is TRBJ1-6, the V gene TRBV7-9; D unresolved. V was shortened by 8 bases and J by 5 bases, with 10 bases between the two germline ends. CDR1 is SEHNR, CDR2 FQNEAQ, per germline (reference sequence). This CDR3 has 13 amino acids. CDR3 residues: CASGSFDNSPLHF. The CDR3 nucleotides read TGTGCCAGCGGATCGTTCGATAATTCACCCCTCCACTTT.

The V call is TRBV24-1, the J call TRBJ2-4, with D uncertain. Looked up from germline, CDR1 is KGHDR and CDR2 is SFDVKD. Trimming pared 6 bases from V and 2 bases from J, leaving 13 bases between. The CDR3 runs to 15 residues. Here the CDR3 reads CATSPQAHTKNIQYF. The CDR3 DNA reads as TGTGCCACCAGTCCACAAGCCCATACCAAAAACATTCAGTACTTC.

The rearrangement joins TRBV10-3 to TRBJ2-3; no clear D gene. This CDR3 comprises 15 residues. Germline V CDR1 and CDR2: ENHRY, SYGVKD. Trimming pared 10 bases from V and 2 bases from J, leaving 19 bases between. The CDR3 DNA reads as TGTGCCACCAGGAGCGTCGATCATAACACAGATACGCAGTATTTT. It codes for CATRSVDHNTDTQYF.

This clonotype was observed a handful of times. For the CDR3, the DNA is TGTGCCAGCAGCTTTGGCGGTAGGCAGCGGGGACAAGAGACCCAGTACTTC. Translation: CASSFGGRQRGQETQYF. V gene TRBV7-7 combines with J gene TRBJ2-5, with 7 bases matching TRBD2. Germline CDR1 and CDR2: SSHAT and FNYEAQ (reference sequence). The CDR3 spans 17 residues. Trimming at V came to 3 bases and at J to 2 bases, leaving 12 bases not matched to a gene.

The chain couples TRBV10-2 to TRBJ2-1, with TRBD1 matching over 7 bases. Germline trimming cut 7 bases from V and 0 bases from J; bases unmatched to any gene: 3. The CDR3 consists of 14 residues. Germline-derived CDR1 and CDR2 are WSHSY and SAAADI. The CDR3 protein is CASTWDSSYNEQFF. The CDR3 DNA sequence: TGCGCCAGCACCTGGGACAGCTCCTACAATGAGCAGTTCTTC.

The V and J genes are TRBV11-2 and TRBJ2-1; 9 bases line up with TRBD2. V shed 5 bases, J shed 7 bases, and the junction held 9 bases outside the gene matches. This CDR3 has 15 amino acids. Germline-derived CDR1 and CDR2 are SGHAT and FQNNGV. The CDR3 here is CASSVPGLASNEQFF. For the CDR3, the DNA is TGTGCCAGCAGCGTCCCGGGACTAGCTTCGAATGAGCAGTTCTTC.

The chain couples TRBV7-9 to TRBJ2-4; either TRBD1 or TRBD2 may supply D (5 bases each). The CDR3 is 16 residues long. Trimming took 1 base from V and 0 from J, leaving 10 bases between them. Germline V lookup: CDR1 SEHNR, CDR2 FQNEAQ (reference sequence). The chain's CDR3 is CASSLVGTSAKNIQYF. The CDR3 nucleotides read TGTGCCAGCAGCTTAGTGGGGACGTCAGCCAAAAACATTCAGTACTTC.

This clonotype showed up just a few times. V gene TRBV2 combines with J gene TRBJ2-7; D perhaps matches TRBD2 (5 bases). V was clipped by 8 bases and J by 5 bases, with 10 bases between them. There are 11 residues in the CDR3. Germline CDR1 is SNHLY and CDR2 is FYNNEI. The CDR3: CASDRGNEQYV. The CDR3 region has the DNA TGTGCCAGCGATAGAGGGAACGAGCAGTACGTC.

This clonotype came up a few times. The chain uses TRBV4-3 and TRBJ1-1; D remains ambiguous. From germline, CDR1 is LGHNA and CDR2 YSLEER. The CDR3 runs to 14 residues. The V end was cut by 3 bases, the J end by 1 base, with 9 bases between. CDR3 nucleotide sequence: TGCGCCAGCAGCCACCTGCATCCGAACACTGAAGCTTTCTTT. Its translation: CASSHLHPNTEAFF.

The chain has TRBV28 and TRBJ2-3, with 9 bases identical to TRBD2. Germline V lookup: CDR1 MDHEN, CDR2 SYDVKM. This CDR3 is built from 15 residues. With 2 bases clipped from V and 2 bases from J, the junction kept 2 bases outside the gene matches. In nucleotides, the CDR3 is TGTGCCAGCAGTTTAGCGGGGGGGCACACAGATACGCAGTATTTT. Residues: CASSLAGGHTDTQYF.

This chain connects TRBV4-2 to TRBJ1-5; D may be TRBD1 (5 bases). Germline CDR1 LGHNA, CDR2 YNFKEQ. V was trimmed by 0 bases and J by 7 bases, leaving 19 bases between them. This CDR3 comprises 17 residues. CDR3 protein: CASSQEAWDGGEQPQHF. In nucleotides, the CDR3 is TGTGCCAGCAGCCAAGAAGCTTGGGACGGAGGTGAACAGCCCCAGCATTTT.

This clonotype has more than one count but fewer than ten. The J gene is TRBJ2-1, the V gene TRBV4-1; D gene unclear. The CDR3 runs 15 residues. The V end lost 3 bases, the J end lost 1 base, and 10 bases lay between the germline ends. The germline V gene encodes CDR1 MGHRA and CDR2 YSYEKL. The CDR3 nucleotides read TGCGCCAGCAGCCATGGGCCCAATTCCTACAATGAGCAGTTCTTC. Translated: CASSHGPNSYNEQFF.

The sample holds a few counts of this clonotype. The rearrangement uses TRBV7-3 and TRBJ2-1; TRBD2 aligns across 14 bases. V lost 4 bases, J lost 8 bases, and 4 bases stayed unmatched. This CDR3 comprises 15 residues. The germline V gene encodes CDR1 SGHTA and CDR2 FQGTGA. The CDR3 region is CASSYPGLAGDEQFF. The CDR3 nucleotides read TGTGCCAGCAGCTATCCGGGACTAGCGGGGGATGAGCAGTTCTTC.

This clonotype was found a few times. The chain employs TRBV5-1 and TRBJ2-5; 8 bases align to TRBD1. In germline, CDR1 is SGHRS, CDR2 YFSETQ. This CDR3 has 16 residues. V was pared by 2 bases and J by 4 bases, with 10 bases of the junction left unmatched. In DNA, the CDR3 is TGCGCCAGCAGCTTCCGCTTAGGACAGGGAGGAGAGACCCAGTACTTC. Its protein is CASSFRLGQGGETQYF.

The rearrangement links TRBV4-3 to TRBJ1-1; 8 bases map to TRBD1. Germline V gene data show CDR1 as LGHNA and CDR2 as YSLEER. With V trimmed by 3 bases and J by 9 bases, 0 bases remained unmatched. The length of the CDR3 is 11 residues. CDR3 sequence reads: CASSHRGQAFF. The CDR3 bases are TGCGCCAGCAGCCACAGGGGGCAAGCTTTCTTT.

V and J are TRBV4-1 and TRBJ1-6, with D perhaps TRBD1 (5 bases). The CDR3 is made up of 16 amino acids. Trimming shortened V by 0 bases and J by 7 bases, and 13 bases separated the two germline ends. CDR1 is MGHRA and CDR2 is YSYEKL in the germline V gene. In DNA form, the CDR3 reads TGCGCCAGCAGCCAAGATGGGACGGGTGGGAATTCACCCCTCCACTTT. Encoded protein: CASSQDGTGGNSPLHF.

This clonotype was seen a few times. This sequence joins TRBV4-1 and TRBJ2-7; perhaps TRBD2 as D (6 bases). CDR3 length: 13 amino acids. Germline V lookup: CDR1 MGHRA, CDR2 YSYEKL. Trimming shortened V by 4 bases and J by 5 bases, and 12 bases separated the two germline ends. CDR3 nucleotide sequence: TGCGCCAGCAGCCCAGGGCCGGGGGACGAGCAGTACGTC. It yields the protein CASSPGPGDEQYV.

The sample holds many counts of this clonotype. This chain uses TRBV6-2 or TRBV6-3 with TRBJ2-3; 8 positions agree with TRBD1. Trimming cost V 4 bases and J 2 bases; bases outside gene matches: 2. The CDR3 length is 14 residues. Per germline, CDR1 MNHEY and CDR2 SVGEGT. This CDR3 is CASSLGQATDTQYF. The CDR3 region has the DNA TGTGCCAGCAGTTTGGGACAGGCCACAGATACGCAGTATTTT.

This clonotype was detected only a few times. The V and J genes are TRBV7-9 and TRBJ2-3; 8 nucleotides align to TRBD2. CDR3 length equals 15 residues. Losses at the gene ends were 6 bases for V and 2 bases for J; bases not matched to a gene: 7. In germline, CDR1 is SEHNR, CDR2 FQNEAQ (reference sequence). CDR3 nucleotide sequence: TGTGCCAGCAGGGAGATACTAGCGGTCACAGATACGCAGTATTTT. Protein sequence: CASREILAVTDTQYF.

The V and J genes are TRBV9 and TRBJ1-6, with unresolved D. CDR1 SGDLS and CDR2 YYNGEE come from the germline V gene. The CDR3 spans 13 residues. V was trimmed by 7 bases and J by 10 bases, leaving 15 bases between them. CDR3 residues: CASSSLGGSPLHF. Written as DNA, the CDR3 is TGTGCCAGCTCTAGCCTGGGTGGATCACCCCTCCACTTT.

The gene calls are TRBV12-3 or TRBV12-4 and TRBJ2-7, with unresolved D. There are 14 residues in the CDR3. V shed 0 bases and J shed 2 bases, with 8 bases lying between them. CDR3 bases: TGTGCCAGCAGTTTAGCAGGGAATACCTACGAGCAGTACTTC. This codes for CASSLAGNTYEQYF.

This clonotype was counted between two and nine times. CDR3 residues: CASRGGRDNQPQHF. CDR3 sequence (DNA): TGTGCCAGCAGGGGAGGGCGCGACAATCAGCCCCAGCATTTT. V and J are TRBV6-2 or TRBV6-3 and TRBJ1-5, with D hard to call. The CDR3 sequence is 14 residues long. Germline CDR1 MNHEY, CDR2 SVGEGT. With 6 bases removed from V and 3 bases from J, the gap between germline ends came to 12 bases.